The 3 T cell receptor beta chains below all came from one sample that was sequenced in a study of OX40 agonist ivuxolimab in advanced cancers. The assay was immunoSEQ multiplex PCR, and TCRdb's table has in-frame clones only and misses some. Among tens of thousands of clones listed, roughly nine tenths were seen once. The sequencing here drew on CD4+ or CD8+ T cells sorted from blood, taken in a trial of the OX40 agonist ivuxolimab. The receptors derive from an adult with an advanced solid tumor such as melanoma, head and neck, liver or kidney cancer.

This clone showed up just once. The rearrangement uses TRBV6-1 and TRBJ2-7, with a tentative D call TRBD1 (5 bases). CDR3 length: 12 residues. The germline gives CDR1 MNHNS, CDR2 SASEGT. Trimming cost V 2 bases and J 5 bases, with 7 bases left between them. The CDR3 loop is CASSEQGHEQYF. CDR3 coding DNA: TGTGCCAGCAGTGAACAGGGCCACGAGCAGTACTTC.

This clone came up once. The genes are TRBV19 and TRBJ2-3; D call uncertain. CDR1 and CDR2 (germline): LNHDA, SQIVND (reference sequence). The CDR3 loop spans 14 amino acids. V gave up 9 bases and J gave up 2 bases, with 15 bases separating them. DNA for the CDR3: TGTGCCAGCGCCGCACGGATCGACACAGATACGCAGTATTTT. It specifies CASAARIDTDTQYF. Supplemented by reference TRBV19 and TRBJ2-3, the full variable domain reads DGGITQSPKYLFRKEGQNVTLSCEQNLNHDAMYWYRQDPGQGLRLIYYSQIVNDFQKGDIAEGYSVSREKKESFPLTVTSAQKNPTAFYLCASAARIDTDTQYFGPGTRLTVL.

V is TRBV30 and J is TRBJ2-6; 8 nucleotides match TRBD2. The CDR3 contains 15 residues. J gave up 2 bases and V 2 bases, and 2 bases lay outside the gene matches. CDR1 and CDR2 from the germline V gene are GTSNPN and SVGIG (reference sequence). The CDR3 here is CAWSPGGAGANVLTF. In DNA, the CDR3 is TGTGCCTGGAGTCCGGGGGGGGCTGGGGCCAACGTCCTGACTTTC.